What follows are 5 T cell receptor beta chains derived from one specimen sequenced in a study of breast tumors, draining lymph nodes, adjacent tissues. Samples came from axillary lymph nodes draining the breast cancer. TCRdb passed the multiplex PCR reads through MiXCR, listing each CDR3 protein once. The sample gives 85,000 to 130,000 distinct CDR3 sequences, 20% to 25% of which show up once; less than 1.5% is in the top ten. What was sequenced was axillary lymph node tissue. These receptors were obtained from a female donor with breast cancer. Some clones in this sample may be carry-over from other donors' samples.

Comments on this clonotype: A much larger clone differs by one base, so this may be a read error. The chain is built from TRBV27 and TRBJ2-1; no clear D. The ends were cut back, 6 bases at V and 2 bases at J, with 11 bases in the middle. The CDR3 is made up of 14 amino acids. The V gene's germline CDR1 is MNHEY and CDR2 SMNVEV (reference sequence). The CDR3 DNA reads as TGTGCCAGCAGCCGAGCGAGCCCCTACAATGAGCAGTTCTTC. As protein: CASSRASPYNEQFF.

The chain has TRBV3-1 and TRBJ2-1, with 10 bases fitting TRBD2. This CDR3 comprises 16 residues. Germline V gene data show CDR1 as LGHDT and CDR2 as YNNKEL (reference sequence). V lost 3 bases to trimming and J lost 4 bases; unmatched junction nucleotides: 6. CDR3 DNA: TGTGCCAGCAGCCACCCAGGACTAGCGGTATACAATGAGCAGTTCTTC. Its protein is CASSHPGLAVYNEQFF.

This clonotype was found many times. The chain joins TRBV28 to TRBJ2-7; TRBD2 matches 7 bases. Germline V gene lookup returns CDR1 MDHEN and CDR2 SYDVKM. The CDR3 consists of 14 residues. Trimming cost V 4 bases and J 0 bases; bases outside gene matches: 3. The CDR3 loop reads CASSSSGSSYEQYF. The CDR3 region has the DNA TGTGCCAGCAGTTCTAGCGGAAGCTCCTACGAGCAGTACTTC.

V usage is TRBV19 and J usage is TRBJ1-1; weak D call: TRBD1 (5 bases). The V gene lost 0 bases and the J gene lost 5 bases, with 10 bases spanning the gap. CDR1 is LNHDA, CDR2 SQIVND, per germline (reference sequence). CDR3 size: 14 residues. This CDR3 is CASSIDRGSTEAFF. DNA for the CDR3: TGTGCCAGTAGTATAGATAGGGGTAGTACTGAAGCTTTCTTT.

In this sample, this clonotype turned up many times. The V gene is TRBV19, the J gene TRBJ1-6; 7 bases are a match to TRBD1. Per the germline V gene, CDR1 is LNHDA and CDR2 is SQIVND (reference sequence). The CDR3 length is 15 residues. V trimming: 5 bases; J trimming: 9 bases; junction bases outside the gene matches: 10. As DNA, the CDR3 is TGTGCCAGTAGTCCGCGGAGGGAGGGGGCTTCACCCCTCCACTTT. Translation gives CASSPRREGASPLHF.